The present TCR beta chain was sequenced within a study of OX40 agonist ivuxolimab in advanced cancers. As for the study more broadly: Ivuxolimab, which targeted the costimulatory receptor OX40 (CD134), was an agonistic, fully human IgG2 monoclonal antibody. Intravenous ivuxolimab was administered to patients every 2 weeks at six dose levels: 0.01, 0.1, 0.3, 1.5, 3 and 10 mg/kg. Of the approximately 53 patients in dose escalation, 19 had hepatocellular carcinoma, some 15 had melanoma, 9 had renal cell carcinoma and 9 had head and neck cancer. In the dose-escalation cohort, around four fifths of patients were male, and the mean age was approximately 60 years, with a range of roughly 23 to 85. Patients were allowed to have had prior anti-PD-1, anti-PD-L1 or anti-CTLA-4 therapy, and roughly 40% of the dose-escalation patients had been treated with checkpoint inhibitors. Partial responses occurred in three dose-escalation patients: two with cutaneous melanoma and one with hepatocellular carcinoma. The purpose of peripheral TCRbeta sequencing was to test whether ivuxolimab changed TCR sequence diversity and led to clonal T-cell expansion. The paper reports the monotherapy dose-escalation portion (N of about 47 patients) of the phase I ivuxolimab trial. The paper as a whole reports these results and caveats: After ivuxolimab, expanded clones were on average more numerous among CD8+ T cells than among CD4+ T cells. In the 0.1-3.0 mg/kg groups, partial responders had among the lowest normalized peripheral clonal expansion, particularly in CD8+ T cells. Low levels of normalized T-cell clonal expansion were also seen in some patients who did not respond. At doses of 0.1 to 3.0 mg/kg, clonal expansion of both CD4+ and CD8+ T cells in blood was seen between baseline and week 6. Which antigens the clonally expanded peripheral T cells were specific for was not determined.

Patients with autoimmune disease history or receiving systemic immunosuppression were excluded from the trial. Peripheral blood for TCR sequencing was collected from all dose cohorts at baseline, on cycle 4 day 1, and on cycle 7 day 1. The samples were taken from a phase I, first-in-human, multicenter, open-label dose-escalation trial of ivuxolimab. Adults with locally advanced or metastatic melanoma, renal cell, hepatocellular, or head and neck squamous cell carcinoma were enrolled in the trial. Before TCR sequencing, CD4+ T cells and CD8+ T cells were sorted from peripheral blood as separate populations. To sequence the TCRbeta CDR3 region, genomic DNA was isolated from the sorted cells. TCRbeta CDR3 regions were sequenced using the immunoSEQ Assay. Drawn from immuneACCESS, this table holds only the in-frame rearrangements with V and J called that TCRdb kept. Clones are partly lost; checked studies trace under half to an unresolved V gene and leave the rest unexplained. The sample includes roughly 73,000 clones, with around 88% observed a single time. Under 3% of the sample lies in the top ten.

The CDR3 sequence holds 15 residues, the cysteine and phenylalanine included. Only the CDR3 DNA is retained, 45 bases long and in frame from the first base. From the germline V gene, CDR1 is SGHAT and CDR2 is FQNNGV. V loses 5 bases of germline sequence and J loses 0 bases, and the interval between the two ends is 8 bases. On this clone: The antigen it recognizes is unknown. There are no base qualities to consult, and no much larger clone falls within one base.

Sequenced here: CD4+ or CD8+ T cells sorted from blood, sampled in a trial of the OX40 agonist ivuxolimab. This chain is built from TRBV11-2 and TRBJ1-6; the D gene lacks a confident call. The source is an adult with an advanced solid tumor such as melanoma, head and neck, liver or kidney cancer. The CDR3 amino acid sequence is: CASSPTSSYNSPLHF. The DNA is TGTGCCAGCAGCCCCACCAGCTCCTATAATTCACCCCTCCACTTT.